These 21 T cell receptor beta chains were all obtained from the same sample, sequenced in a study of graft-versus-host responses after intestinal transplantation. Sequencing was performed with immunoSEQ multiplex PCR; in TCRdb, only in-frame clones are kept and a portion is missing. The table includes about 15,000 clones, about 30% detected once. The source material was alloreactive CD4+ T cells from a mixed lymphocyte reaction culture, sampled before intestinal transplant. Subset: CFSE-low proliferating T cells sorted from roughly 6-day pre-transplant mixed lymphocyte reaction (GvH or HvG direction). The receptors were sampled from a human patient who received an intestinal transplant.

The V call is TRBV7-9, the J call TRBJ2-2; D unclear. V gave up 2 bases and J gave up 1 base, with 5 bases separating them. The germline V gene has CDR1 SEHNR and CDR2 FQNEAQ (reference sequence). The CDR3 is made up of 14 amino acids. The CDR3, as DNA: TGTGCCAGCAGCTTACCGGGGAACACCGGGGAGCTGTTTTTT. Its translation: CASSLPGNTGELFF.

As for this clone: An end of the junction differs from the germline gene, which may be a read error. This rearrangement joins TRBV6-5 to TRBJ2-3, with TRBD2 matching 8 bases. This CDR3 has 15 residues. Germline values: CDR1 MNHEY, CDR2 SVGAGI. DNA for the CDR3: TGTGCCAGCAGTTACCCTACTAGCGGCACACATACGCAGTATTTT. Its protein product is CASSYPTSGTHTQYF.

CDR3 loop: CARTRVVHQPQHF. CDR3 in DNA: TGTGCCAGAACCCGGGTAGTTCATCAGCCCCAGCATTTT. The chain combines TRBV6-5 with TRBJ1-5, with D hard to call. CDR1 is MNHEY, CDR2 SVGAGI, per germline. The CDR3 sequence is 13 residues long. The V end was cut by 9 bases, the J end by 5 bases, with 14 bases between.

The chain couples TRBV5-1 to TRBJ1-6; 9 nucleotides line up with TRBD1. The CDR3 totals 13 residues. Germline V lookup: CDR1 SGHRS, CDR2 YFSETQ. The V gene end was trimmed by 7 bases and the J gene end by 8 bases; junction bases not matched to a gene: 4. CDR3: CASRDRDDSPLHF. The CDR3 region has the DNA TGCGCCAGCCGGGACAGGGATGATTCACCCCTCCACTTT.

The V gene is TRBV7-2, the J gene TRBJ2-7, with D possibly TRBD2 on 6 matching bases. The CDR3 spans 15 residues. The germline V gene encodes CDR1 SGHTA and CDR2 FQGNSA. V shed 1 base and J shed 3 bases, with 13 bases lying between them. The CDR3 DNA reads TGTGCCAGCAGCTTAGTCGGTAGCGGTTACTACGAGCAGTACTTC. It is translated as CASSLVGSGYYEQYF.

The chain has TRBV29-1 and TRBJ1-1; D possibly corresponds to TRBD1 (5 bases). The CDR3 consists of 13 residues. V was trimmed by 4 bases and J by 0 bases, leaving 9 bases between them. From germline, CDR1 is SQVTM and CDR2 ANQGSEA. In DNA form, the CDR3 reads TGCAGCGTTGGGGGGACGGTGAACACTGAAGCTTTCTTT. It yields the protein CSVGGTVNTEAFF.

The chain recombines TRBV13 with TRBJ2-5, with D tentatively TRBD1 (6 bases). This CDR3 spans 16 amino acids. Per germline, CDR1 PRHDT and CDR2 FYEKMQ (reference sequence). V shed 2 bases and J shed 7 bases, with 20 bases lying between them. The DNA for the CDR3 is TGTGCCAGCAGCTTAAACCCAGGGGCGAGTCCAAGGACCCAGTACTTC. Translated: CASSLNPGASPRTQYF.

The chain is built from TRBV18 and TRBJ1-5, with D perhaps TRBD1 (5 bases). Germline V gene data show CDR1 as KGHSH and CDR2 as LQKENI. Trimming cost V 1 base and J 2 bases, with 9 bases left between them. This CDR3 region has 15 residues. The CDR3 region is CASSPQGLGNQPQHF. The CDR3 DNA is TGTGCCAGCTCACCACAGGGGCTTGGCAATCAGCCCCAGCATTTT.

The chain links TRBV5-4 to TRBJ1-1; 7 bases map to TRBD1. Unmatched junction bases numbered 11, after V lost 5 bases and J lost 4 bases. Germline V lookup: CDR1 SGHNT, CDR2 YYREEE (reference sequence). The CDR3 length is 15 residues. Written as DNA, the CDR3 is TGTGCCAGCAGTTCTGGACAGGTCCCCGTCACTGAAGCTTTCTTT. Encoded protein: CASSSGQVPVTEAFF.

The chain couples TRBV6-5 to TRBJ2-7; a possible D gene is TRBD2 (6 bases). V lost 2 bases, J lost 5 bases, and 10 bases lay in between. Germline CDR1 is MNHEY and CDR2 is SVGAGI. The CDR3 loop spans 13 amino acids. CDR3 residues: CASSYGTRHEQYF. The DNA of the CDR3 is TGTGCCAGCAGTTACGGGACTCGACACGAGCAGTACTTC.

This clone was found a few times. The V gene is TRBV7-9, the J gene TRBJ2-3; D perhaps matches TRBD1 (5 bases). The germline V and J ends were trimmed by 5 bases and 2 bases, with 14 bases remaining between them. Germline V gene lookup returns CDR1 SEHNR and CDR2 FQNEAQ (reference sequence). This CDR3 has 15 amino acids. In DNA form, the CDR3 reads TGTGCCAGCAGCCAAGGGAACAGGTTCACAGATACGCAGTATTTT. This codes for CASSQGNRFTDTQYF.

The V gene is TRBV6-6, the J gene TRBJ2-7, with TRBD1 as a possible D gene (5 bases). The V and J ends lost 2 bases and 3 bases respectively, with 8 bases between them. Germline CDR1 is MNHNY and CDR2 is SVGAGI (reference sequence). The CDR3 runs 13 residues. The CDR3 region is CASSYRGDYEQYF. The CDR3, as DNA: TGTGCCAGCAGTTACAGGGGTGACTACGAGCAGTACTTC.

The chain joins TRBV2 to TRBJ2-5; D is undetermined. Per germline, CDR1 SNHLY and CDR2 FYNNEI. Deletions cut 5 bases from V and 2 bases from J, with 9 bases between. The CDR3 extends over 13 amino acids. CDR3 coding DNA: TGTGCCAGCAGTCGTTCATTTCAAGAGACCCAGTACTTC. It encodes CASSRSFQETQYF.

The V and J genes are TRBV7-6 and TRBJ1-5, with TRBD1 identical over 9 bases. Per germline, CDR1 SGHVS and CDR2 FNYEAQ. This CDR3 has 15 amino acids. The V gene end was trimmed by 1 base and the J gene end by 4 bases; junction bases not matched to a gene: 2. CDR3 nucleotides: TGTGCCAGCAGCTTAGGGACAGGGGCGAATCAGCCCCAGCATTTT. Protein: CASSLGTGANQPQHF.

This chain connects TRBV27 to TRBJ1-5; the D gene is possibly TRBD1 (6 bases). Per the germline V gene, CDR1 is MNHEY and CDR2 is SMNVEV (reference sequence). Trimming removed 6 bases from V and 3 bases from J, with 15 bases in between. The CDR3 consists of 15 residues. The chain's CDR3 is CASSLTGWDNQPQHF. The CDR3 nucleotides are TGTGCCAGCAGCCTAACAGGGTGGGACAATCAGCCCCAGCATTTT.

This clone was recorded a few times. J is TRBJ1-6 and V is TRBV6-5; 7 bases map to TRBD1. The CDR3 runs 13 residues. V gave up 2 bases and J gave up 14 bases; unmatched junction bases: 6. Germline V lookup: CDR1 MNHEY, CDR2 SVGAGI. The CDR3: CASSYPGTVSLHF. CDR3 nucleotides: TGTGCCAGCAGTTACCCCGGGACAGTTTCCCTCCACTTT.

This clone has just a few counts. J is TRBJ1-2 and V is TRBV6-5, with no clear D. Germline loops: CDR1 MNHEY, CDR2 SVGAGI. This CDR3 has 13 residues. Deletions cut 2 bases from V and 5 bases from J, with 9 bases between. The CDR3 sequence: CASSYRADYGYTF. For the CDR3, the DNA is TGTGCCAGCAGTTACCGGGCTGATTATGGCTACACCTTC.

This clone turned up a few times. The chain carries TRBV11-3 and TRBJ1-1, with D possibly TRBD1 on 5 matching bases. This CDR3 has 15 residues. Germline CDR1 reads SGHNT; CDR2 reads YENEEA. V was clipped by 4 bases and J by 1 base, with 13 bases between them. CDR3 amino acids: CASSSAGLQNTEAFF. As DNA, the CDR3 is TGTGCCAGCAGCTCAGCGGGACTCCAGAACACTGAAGCTTTCTTT.

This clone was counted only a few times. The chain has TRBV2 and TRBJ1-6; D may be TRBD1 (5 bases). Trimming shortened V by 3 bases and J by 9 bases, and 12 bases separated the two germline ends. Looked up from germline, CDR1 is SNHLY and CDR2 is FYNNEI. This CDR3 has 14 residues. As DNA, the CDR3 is TGTGCCAGCAGTGAGGGGCTGAGGATTTCACCCCTCCACTTT. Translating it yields CASSEGLRISPLHF.

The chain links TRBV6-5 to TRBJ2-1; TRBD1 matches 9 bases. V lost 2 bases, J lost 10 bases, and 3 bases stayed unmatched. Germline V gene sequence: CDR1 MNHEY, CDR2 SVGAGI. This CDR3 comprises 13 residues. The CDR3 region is CASSYDRGYEQFF. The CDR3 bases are TGTGCCAGCAGTTACGACAGGGGGTACGAGCAGTTCTTC.

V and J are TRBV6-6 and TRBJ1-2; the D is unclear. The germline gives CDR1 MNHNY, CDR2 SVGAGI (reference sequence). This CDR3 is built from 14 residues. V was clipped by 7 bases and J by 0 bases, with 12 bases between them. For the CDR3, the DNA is TGTGCCAGCACCCCAGTTGACTCTAACTATGGCTACACCTTC. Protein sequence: CASTPVDSNYGYTF.